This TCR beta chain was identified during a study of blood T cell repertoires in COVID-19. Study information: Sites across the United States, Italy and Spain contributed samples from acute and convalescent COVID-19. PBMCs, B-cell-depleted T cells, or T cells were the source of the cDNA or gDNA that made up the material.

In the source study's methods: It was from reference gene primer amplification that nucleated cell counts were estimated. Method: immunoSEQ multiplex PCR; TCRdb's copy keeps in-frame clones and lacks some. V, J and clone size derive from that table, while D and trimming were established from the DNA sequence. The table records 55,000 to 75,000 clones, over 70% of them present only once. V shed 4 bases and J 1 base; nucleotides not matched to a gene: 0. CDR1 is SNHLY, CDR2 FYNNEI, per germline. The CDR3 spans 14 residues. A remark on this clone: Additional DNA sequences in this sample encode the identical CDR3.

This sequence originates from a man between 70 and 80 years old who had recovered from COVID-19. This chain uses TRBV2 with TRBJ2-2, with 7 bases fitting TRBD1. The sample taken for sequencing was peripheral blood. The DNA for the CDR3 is TGTGCCAGCAGTGGGACAGGGAACACCGGGGAGCTGTTTTTT. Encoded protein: CASSGTGNTGELFF.